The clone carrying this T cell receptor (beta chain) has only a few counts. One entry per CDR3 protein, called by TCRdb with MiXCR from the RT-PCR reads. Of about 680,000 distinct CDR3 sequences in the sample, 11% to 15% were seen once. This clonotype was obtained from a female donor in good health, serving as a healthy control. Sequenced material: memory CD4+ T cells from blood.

CDR3 sequence: CASTPEASGRASNEQFF. DNA for the CDR3: TGCGCCAGCACCCCGGAGGCTAGCGGGAGGGCCAGCAATGAGCAGTTCTTC. The J gene is TRBJ2-1, the V gene TRBV4-3, with 12 bases aligning to TRBD2. Per the germline V gene, CDR1 is LGHNA and CDR2 is YSLEER. The CDR3 consists of 17 residues. The junction had 13 bases not matched to a gene; V was cut back by 7 bases and J by 6 bases.